The entry below describes one TCR beta chain. Its antigen is undetermined. This sample stems from a study of cytomegalovirus exposure and HLA in healthy donors. The germline V gene encodes CDR1 SEHNR and CDR2 FQNEAQ (reference sequence). The junction had 5 bases not matched to a gene; V was cut back by 3 bases and J by 13 bases. The CDR3 contains 12 residues. Study-level results: Highly shared sequence variants in one cluster were likely a sequencing artifact.

Primers for the PCR totalled 60 Vbeta and 13 Jbeta. Sequencing used immunoSEQ multiplex PCR; TCRdb keeps in-frame clones, though not all of them. The table shows 100,000 to 150,000 clones, with around 67% occurring only once. The V gene is TRBV7-9, the J gene TRBJ1-2, with 10 bases aligning to TRBD1. Sequencing was done on a sample of PBMCs. The receptor was isolated from a man in his 60s in good health and CMV-seropositive. This CDR3 reads CASSFDRGRGTF. The CDR3 DNA follows: TGTGCCAGCAGCTTCGACAGGGGGCGAGGCACCTTC.